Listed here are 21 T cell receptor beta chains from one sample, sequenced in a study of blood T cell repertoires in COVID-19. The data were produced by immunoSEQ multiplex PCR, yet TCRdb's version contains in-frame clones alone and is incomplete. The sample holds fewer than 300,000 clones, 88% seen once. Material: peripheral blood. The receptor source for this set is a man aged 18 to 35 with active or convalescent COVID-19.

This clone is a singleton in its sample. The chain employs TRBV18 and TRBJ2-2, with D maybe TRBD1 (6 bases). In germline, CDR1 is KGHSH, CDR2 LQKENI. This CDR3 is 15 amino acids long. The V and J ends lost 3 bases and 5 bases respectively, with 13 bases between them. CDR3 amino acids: CASSPRPGDTGELFF. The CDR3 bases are TGTGCCAGCTCACCCCGTCCAGGGGATACCGGGGAGCTGTTTTTT.

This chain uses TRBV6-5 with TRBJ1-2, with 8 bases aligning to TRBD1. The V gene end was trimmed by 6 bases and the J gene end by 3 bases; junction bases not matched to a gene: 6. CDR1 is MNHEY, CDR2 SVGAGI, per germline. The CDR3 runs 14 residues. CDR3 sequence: CASSTPTGDYGYTF. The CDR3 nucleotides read TGTGCCAGCAGCACCCCGACAGGGGACTATGGCTACACCTTC.

CDR3 sequence reads: CASSYVGAPTEAFF. The CDR3 coding sequence is TGTGCCAGCAGCTATGTGGGGGCACCCACTGAAGCTTTCTTT. The chain uses TRBV9 and TRBJ1-1; D is perhaps TRBD1 (6 bases). V dropped 4 bases and J dropped 4 bases, with 14 bases sitting between them. Per the germline V gene, CDR1 is SGDLS and CDR2 is YYNGEE. The CDR3 is made up of 14 amino acids.

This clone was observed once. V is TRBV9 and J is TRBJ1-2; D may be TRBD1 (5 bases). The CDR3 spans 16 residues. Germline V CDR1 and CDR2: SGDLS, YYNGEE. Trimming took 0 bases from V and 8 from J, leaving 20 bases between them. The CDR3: CASSVASAGYKKGYTF. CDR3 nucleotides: TGTGCCAGCAGCGTAGCCAGTGCAGGGTATAAAAAAGGCTACACCTTC.

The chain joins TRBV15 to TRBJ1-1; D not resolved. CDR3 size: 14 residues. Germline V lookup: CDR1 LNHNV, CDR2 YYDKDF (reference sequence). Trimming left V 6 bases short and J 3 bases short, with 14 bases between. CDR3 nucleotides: TGTGCCACCAGGAGGAGAGGGAGGGACACTGAAGCTTTCTTT. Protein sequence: CATRRRGRDTEAFF.

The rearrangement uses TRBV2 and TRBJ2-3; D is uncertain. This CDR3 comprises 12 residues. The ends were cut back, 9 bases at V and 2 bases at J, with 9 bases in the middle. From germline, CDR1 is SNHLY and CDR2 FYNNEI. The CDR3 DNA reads TGTGCCAGTCGTATTTCCACAGATACGCAGTATTTT. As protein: CASRISTDTQYF.

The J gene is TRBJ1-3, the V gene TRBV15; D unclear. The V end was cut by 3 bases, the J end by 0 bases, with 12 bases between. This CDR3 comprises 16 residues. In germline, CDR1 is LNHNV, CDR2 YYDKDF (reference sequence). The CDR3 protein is CATSSLEGPSGNTIYF. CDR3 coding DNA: TGTGCCACCAGCAGCCTCGAGGGTCCCTCTGGAAACACCATATATTTT.

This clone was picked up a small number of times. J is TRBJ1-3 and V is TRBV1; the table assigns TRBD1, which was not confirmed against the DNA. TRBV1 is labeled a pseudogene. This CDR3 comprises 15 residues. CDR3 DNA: TGCACCAGCAGCCGACACTTGTACTCTGGAAACACCATATATTTT. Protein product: CTSSRHLYSGNTIYF.

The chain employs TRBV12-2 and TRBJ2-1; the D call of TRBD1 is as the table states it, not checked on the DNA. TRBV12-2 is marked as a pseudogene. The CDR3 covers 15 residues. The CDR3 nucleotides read TGTGCAAGTCGCTTCTCGGGACAGGGGTTAAATGAGCAGTTCTTC. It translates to CASRFSGQGLNEQFF.

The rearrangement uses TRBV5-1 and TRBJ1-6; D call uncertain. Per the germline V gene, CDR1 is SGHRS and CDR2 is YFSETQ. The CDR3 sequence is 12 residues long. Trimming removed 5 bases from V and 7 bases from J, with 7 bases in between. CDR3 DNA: TGCGCCAGCAGTGCAGGAAATTCACCCCTCCACTTT. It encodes CASSAGNSPLHF.

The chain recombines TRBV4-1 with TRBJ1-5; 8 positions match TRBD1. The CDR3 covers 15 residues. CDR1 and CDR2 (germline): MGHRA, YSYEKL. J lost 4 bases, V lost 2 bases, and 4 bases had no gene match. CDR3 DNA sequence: TGCGCCAGCAGCCAACATCAGGGGGCAAATCAGCCCCAGCATTTT. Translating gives CASSQHQGANQPQHF.

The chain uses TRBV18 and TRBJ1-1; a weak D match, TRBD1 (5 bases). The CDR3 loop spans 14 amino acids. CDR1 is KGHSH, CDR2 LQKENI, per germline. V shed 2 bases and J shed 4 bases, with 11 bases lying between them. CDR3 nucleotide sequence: TGTGCCAGCTCACCAGGGGCGGACGGCACTGAAGCTTTCTTT. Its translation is CASSPGADGTEAFF.

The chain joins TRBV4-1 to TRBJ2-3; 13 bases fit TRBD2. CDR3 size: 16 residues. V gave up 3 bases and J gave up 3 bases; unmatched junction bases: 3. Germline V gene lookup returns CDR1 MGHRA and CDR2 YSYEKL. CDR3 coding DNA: TGCGCCAGCAGCCAGGGACTAGCGGGGATTACAGATACGCAGTATTTT. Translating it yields CASSQGLAGITDTQYF.

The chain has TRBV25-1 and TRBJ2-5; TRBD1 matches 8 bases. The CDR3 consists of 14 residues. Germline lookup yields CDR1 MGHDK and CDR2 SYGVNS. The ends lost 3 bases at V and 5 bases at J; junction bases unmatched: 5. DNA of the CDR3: TGTGCCAGCAGTGAGGCACAGGGGGTGGAGACCCAGTACTTC. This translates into CASSEAQGVETQYF.

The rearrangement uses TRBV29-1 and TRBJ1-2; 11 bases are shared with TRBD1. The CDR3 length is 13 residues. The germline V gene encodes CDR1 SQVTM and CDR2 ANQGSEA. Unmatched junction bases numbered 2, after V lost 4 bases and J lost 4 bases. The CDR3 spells CSVGTGGVYGYTF. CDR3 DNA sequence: TGCAGCGTTGGGACAGGGGGCGTCTATGGCTACACCTTC.

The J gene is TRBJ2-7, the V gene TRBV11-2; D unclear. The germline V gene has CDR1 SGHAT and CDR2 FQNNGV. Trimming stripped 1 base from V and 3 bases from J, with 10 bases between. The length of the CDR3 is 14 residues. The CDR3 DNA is TGTGCCAGCAGCTTAGTTGCCAGGATCTACGAGCAGTACTTC. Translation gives CASSLVARIYEQYF.

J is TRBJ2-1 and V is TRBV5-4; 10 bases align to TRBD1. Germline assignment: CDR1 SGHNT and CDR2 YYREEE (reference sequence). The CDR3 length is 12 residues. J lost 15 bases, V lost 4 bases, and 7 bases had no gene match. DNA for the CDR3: TGTGCCAGCAGCGAAGGGACAGGGGAAGTGTTCTTC. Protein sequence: CASSEGTGEVFF.

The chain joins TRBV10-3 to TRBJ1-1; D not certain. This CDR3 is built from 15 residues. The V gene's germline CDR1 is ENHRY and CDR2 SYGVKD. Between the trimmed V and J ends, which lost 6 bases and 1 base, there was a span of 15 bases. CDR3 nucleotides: TGTGCCATCAGCGGGTTTTTGGCAGCGAACACTGAAGCTTTCTTT. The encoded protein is CAISGFLAANTEAFF.

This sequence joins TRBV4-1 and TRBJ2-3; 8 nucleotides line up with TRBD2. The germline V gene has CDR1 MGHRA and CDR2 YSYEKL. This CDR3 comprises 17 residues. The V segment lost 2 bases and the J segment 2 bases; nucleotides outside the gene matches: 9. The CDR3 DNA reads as TGCGCCAGCAGCCAACCCCCGGGAGGGGCGGCCACAGATACGCAGTATTTT. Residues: CASSQPPGGAATDTQYF.

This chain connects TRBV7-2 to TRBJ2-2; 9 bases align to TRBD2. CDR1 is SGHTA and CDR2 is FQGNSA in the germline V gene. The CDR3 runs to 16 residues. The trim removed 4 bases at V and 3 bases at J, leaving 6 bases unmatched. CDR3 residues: CASSSPTSGYTGELFF. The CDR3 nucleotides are TGTGCCAGCAGCTCCCCAACTAGCGGGTACACCGGGGAGCTGTTTTTT.

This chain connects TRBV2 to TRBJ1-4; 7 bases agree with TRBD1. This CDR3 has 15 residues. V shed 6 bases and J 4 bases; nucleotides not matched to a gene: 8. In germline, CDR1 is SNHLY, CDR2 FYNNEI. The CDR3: CASRIGTVINEKLFF. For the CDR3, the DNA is TGTGCCAGCAGGATAGGGACAGTGATTAATGAAAAACTGTTTTTT.